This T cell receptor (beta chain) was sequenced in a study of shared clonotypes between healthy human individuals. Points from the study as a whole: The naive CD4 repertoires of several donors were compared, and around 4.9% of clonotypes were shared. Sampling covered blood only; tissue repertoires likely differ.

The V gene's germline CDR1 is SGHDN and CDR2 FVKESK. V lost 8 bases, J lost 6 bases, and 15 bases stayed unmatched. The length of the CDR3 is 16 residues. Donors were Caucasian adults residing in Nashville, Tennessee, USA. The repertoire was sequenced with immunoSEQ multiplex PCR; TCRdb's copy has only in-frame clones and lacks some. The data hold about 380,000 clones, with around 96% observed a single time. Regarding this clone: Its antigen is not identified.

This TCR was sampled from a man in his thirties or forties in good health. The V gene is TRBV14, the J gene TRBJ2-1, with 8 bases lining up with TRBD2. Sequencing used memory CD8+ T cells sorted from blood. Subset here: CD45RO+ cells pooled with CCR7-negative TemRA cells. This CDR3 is CASSRSSGSYGNEQFF. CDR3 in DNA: TGTGCCAGCTCACGGTCCAGCGGGAGTTATGGCAATGAGCAGTTCTTC.